This T cell receptor beta chain appears in the sequencing data of a study of cytomegalovirus exposure and HLA in healthy donors. Looking at the study overall: Researchers previously reported finding about 110 million unique TCR beta sequences from 170 million or so T cells. Among several hundred genotyped donors, around 80% fell in the Caucasian-associated ancestry cluster.

This clone has just a few counts. The germline gives CDR1 SGHTA, CDR2 FQGNSA. V shed 5 bases, J shed 4 bases, and the junction held 5 bases outside the gene matches. This CDR3 contains 14 residues. PCR primers comprised 60 Vbeta and 13 Jbeta primers. Only in-frame clones appear in the TCRdb table, and some are missing; sequencing was by immunoSEQ multiplex PCR. The table has roughly 130,000 clones, roughly 8.3% seen once. The specimen was PBMCs. The chain recombines TRBV7-2 with TRBJ1-3, with TRBD1 matching 7 bases. The receptor comes from a man between 40 and 49 years old in good health and CMV-seronegative. Here the CDR3 reads CASSQTGLGNTIYF. The CDR3 DNA reads TGTGCCAGCAGCCAGACAGGGCTAGGAAACACCATATATTTT.